Shown below are 32 T cell receptor beta chains from a single sample sequenced in a study of T cells in Graves' hyperthyroidism and ophthalmopathy. TCR beta CDR3 regions were amplified from RNA. The HTBI primer set served for first-round RT-PCR of the TCR CDR3. TCRdb itself ran the multiplex PCR reads through MiXCR, one entry per CDR3 protein. The sample includes over 250,000 distinct CDR3 sequences, around 20% seen only once; the top ten take 50% to 75%. Material: blood. These receptors were obtained from a man aged 30-40 years with Graves' ophthalmopathy.

In this sample, this clonotype turned up many times. The chain joins TRBV20-1 to TRBJ2-7, with D possibly called TRBD1 or TRBD2 (5 bases each). The CDR3 runs 13 residues. The V end lost 7 bases, the J end lost 1 base, and 14 bases lay between the germline ends. Germline V gene data show CDR1 as DFQATT and CDR2 as SNEGSKA (reference sequence). In DNA form, the CDR3 reads TGCAGTGTTAGTGGGGGAGTATCCTACGAGCAGTACTTC. This gives the protein CSVSGGVSYEQYF.

This clonotype appeared a few times. The chain joins TRBV7-2 to TRBJ2-1; 7 nucleotides line up with TRBD2. The CDR3 sequence is 15 residues long. Trimming at V came to 5 bases and at J to 3 bases, leaving 7 bases not matched to a gene. The germline CDR1 and CDR2 sequences are SGHTA and FQGNSA. The CDR3 nucleotides read TGTGCCAGCAGCCCACTCCGGGAGGTCTACAATGAGCAGTTCTTC. Amino acids: CASSPLREVYNEQFF.

In this sample, this clonotype turned up many times. The chain links TRBV20-1 to TRBJ1-2; no firm D call. The CDR3 is made up of 12 amino acids. The germline V gene has CDR1 DFQATT and CDR2 SNEGSKA (reference sequence). V gave up 3 bases and J gave up 1 base, with 6 bases separating them. The CDR3 sequence: CSASSDNYGYTF. As DNA, the CDR3 is TGCAGTGCTAGTTCGGATAACTATGGCTACACCTTC.

This chain joins TRBV6-1 and TRBJ1-1, with D tentatively TRBD1 (5 bases). This CDR3 has 13 amino acids. CDR1 and CDR2 (germline): MNHNS, SASEGT. V was pared by 5 bases and J by 7 bases, with 14 bases between. This CDR3 reads CASSLMTGREAFF. The CDR3 DNA reads as TGTGCCAGCAGTCTCATGACGGGACGTGAAGCTTTCTTT.

The CDR3, as DNA: TGTGCCATCAGTGAGTCGGATAGCGGGACGGGCTACGAGCAGTACTTC. It translates to CAISESDSGTGYEQYF. This sequence joins TRBV10-3 and TRBJ2-7; 8 bases line up with TRBD2. After removal of 0 bases from V and 3 bases from J, the junction contained 7 bases not matched to a gene. Germline V gene lookup returns CDR1 ENHRY and CDR2 SYGVKD. The CDR3 spans 16 residues.

The V call is TRBV9, the J call TRBJ2-2; the D gene is possibly TRBD2 (6 bases). CDR1 is SGDLS and CDR2 is YYNGEE in the germline V gene. CDR3 length: 16 amino acids. Trimming shortened V by 7 bases and J by 5 bases, and 21 bases separated the two germline ends. This chain's CDR3 is CASQKGSSGQTGELFF. The CDR3 DNA reads TGTGCCAGCCAGAAGGGGAGCAGCGGGCAGACCGGGGAGCTGTTTTTT.

The chain links TRBV9 to TRBJ2-7; the match to TRBD2 covers 11 bases. The germline V gene encodes CDR1 SGDLS and CDR2 YYNGEE. The CDR3 spans 15 residues. V lost 4 bases to trimming and J lost 0 bases; unmatched junction nucleotides: 3. CDR3: CASSLTSGVSYEQYF. The CDR3 nucleotides are TGTGCCAGCAGCCTGACTAGCGGGGTCTCCTACGAGCAGTACTTC.

V usage is TRBV19 and J usage is TRBJ2-2; 11 bases are shared with TRBD2. The V segment lost 3 bases and the J segment 7 bases; nucleotides outside the gene matches: 4. Germline V gene data show CDR1 as LNHDA and CDR2 as SQIVND (reference sequence). The CDR3 is made up of 15 amino acids. This CDR3 is CASSIGTSGSGELFF. The CDR3 bases are TGTGCCAGTAGTATCGGAACTAGCGGGAGCGGGGAGCTGTTTTTT.

The chain employs TRBV13 and TRBJ2-3; 9 nucleotides agree with TRBD2. Germline lookup yields CDR1 PRHDT and CDR2 FYEKMQ (reference sequence). There are 17 residues in the CDR3. J lost 2 bases, V lost 5 bases, and 11 bases had no gene match. The CDR3: CASSLQPGTSPTDTQYF. The CDR3 DNA sequence: TGTGCCAGCAGCCTGCAACCCGGGACTAGCCCCACAGATACGCAGTATTTT.

This clonotype came up many times. This chain joins TRBV19 and TRBJ1-1; a weak D match, TRBD1 (5 bases). The CDR3 totals 11 residues. Per the germline V gene, CDR1 is LNHDA and CDR2 is SQIVND (reference sequence). V dropped 7 bases and J dropped 5 bases, with 8 bases sitting between them. The CDR3, as DNA: TGTGCCAGTAAACAGGAAACTGAAGCTTTCTTT. This gives the protein CASKQETEAFF.

The chain carries TRBV24-1 and TRBJ2-1; 10 bases are shared with TRBD1. Germline loops: CDR1 KGHDR, CDR2 SFDVKD. Trimming at V came to 4 bases and at J to 7 bases, leaving 9 bases not matched to a gene. There are 16 residues in the CDR3. As DNA, the CDR3 is TGTGCCACCAGTGAGGCCGGGACAGGGGTAAGGAATGAGCAGTTCTTC. It specifies CATSEAGTGVRNEQFF.

This clonotype was picked up a small number of times. This chain links TRBV15 with TRBJ1-3; a weak D match, TRBD1 (6 bases). V lost 4 bases and J 4 bases, leaving 14 bases between the germline ends. The CDR3 extends over 15 amino acids. Germline V gives CDR1 LNHNV, CDR2 YYDKDF (reference sequence). Here the CDR3 DNA reads TGTGCCACCAGCACCCCAACAGGGAGAGGAAACACCATATATTTT. Translating it yields CATSTPTGRGNTIYF.

This chain joins TRBV19 and TRBJ2-7; 7 bases are shared with TRBD2. V lost 3 bases and J lost 2; bases outside the gene matches: 10. The CDR3 consists of 16 residues. Germline V lookup: CDR1 LNHDA, CDR2 SQIVND (reference sequence). The CDR3 spells CASSIGLGRAPYEQYF. The DNA for the CDR3 is TGTGCCAGTAGTATTGGACTTGGGAGGGCCCCCTACGAGCAGTACTTC.

V gene TRBV20-1 combines with J gene TRBJ2-7; 7 bases are a match to TRBD2. This CDR3 has 16 residues. J lost 1 base, V lost 0 bases, and 9 bases had no gene match. The germline V gene encodes CDR1 DFQATT and CDR2 SNEGSKA (reference sequence). The DNA for the CDR3 is TGCAGTGCTAGAGATACCGTGGGGGGGGGATCCTACGAGCAGTACTTC. Amino acid sequence: CSARDTVGGGSYEQYF.

With respect to this clonotype: This may be a read error: a much more frequent sequence differs by one nucleotide. This chain connects TRBV28 to TRBJ1-1; D perhaps matches TRBD1 (5 bases). Germline CDR1 and CDR2: MDHEN and SYDVKM. The CDR3 consists of 11 residues. Written as DNA, the CDR3 is TGTGCCATTCGGGGGTCCACTGAAGCTTCCTTT. This encodes CAIRGSTEASF.

The chain uses TRBV27 and TRBJ2-7; possible D gene TRBD2, 5 bases. CDR1 MNHEY and CDR2 SMNVEV come from the germline V gene (reference sequence). CDR3 size: 16 residues. The V gene lost 2 bases and the J gene lost 0 bases, with 14 bases spanning the gap. Here the CDR3 reads CASSLRPGWVSYEQYF. Here the CDR3 DNA reads TGTGCCAGCAGTTTACGGCCGGGGTGGGTCTCCTACGAGCAGTACTTC.

V and J are TRBV29-1 and TRBJ2-5; D possibly corresponds to TRBD1 (6 bases). The CDR3 sequence is 15 residues long. The germline CDR1 and CDR2 sequences are SQVTM and ANQGSEA. The germline V and J ends were trimmed by 4 bases and 4 bases, with 19 bases remaining between them. CDR3 in DNA: TGCAGCGTTGGTGGGACACCGGGACCTCGAGAGACCCAGTACTTC. It specifies CSVGGTPGPRETQYF.

This clonotype was counted at least ten times. The chain couples TRBV5-6 to TRBJ2-4; D might be TRBD1 or TRBD2, each matching 5 bases. CDR1 and CDR2 (germline): SGHDT, YYEEEE. The CDR3 is 14 amino acids. V was cut by 4 bases and J by 0 bases, with 8 bases left in between. This CDR3 is CASSEGLAKNIQYF. CDR3 bases: TGTGCCAGCAGCGAGGGGCTAGCCAAAAACATTCAGTACTTC.

This clonotype turned up a few times. The chain is built from TRBV6-5 and TRBJ2-6, with 9 bases matching TRBD1. Unmatched junction bases numbered 11, after V lost 2 bases and J lost 0 bases. The CDR3 has 20 amino acids. In germline, CDR1 is MNHEY, CDR2 SVGAGI. CDR3 coding DNA: TGTGCCAGCAGTTACGGACAGGGGCGAGGGTATTCCTCTGGGGCCAACGTCCTGACTTTC. Its translation: CASSYGQGRGYSSGANVLTF.

The chain couples TRBV6-1 to TRBJ2-5; D may be TRBD1 (6 bases). This CDR3 has 13 amino acids. Germline CDR1 MNHNS, CDR2 SASEGT. Trimming removed 6 bases from V and 6 bases from J, with 14 bases in between. CDR3: CASRQGFEQTQYF. Here the CDR3 DNA reads TGTGCCAGCAGACAGGGTTTTGAACAGACCCAGTACTTC.

This clonotype showed up many times. The J gene is TRBJ2-2, the V gene TRBV20-1; D is possibly TRBD1 (6 bases). Trimming removed 0 bases at V and 1 base at J, with 18 bases between. The CDR3 length is 18 residues. Per the germline V gene, CDR1 is DFQATT and CDR2 is SNEGSKA (reference sequence). CDR3: CSARDRRADRMNTGELFF. CDR3 coding DNA: TGCAGTGCTAGAGATAGGCGGGCGGACAGAATGAACACCGGGGAGCTGTTTTTT.

This clonotype has ten or more counts. The V and J genes are TRBV11-1 and TRBJ2-7, with 12 nucleotides matching TRBD2. V dropped 5 bases and J dropped 4; count of bases not matched to a gene: 3. There are 14 residues in the CDR3. Germline CDR1 is SGHAT and CDR2 is FQDESV (reference sequence). CDR3 in amino acids: CASSRLAGEYEQYF. The CDR3 DNA sequence: TGTGCCAGCAGCCGACTAGCGGGAGAGTACGAGCAGTACTTC. Using reference TRBV11-1 and TRBJ2-7 for the parts outside the CDR3, the full variable domain is EAEVAQSPRYKITEKSQAVAFWCDPISGHATLYWYRQILGQGPELLVQFQDESVVDDSQLPKDRFSAERLKGVDSTLKIQPAELGDSAMYLCASSRLAGEYEQYFGPGTRLTVT.

This clonotype occurred a few times. This rearrangement joins TRBV6-1 to TRBJ1-1, with a weak D call TRBD1 (6 bases). CDR1 and CDR2 (germline): MNHNS, SASEGT. V lost 3 bases to trimming and J lost 0 bases, with 11 bases between them. CDR3 length: 15 residues. The CDR3 region has the DNA TGTGCCAGCAGTGAGCCTGGGGGGCTGAACACTGAAGCTTTCTTT. Its translation is CASSEPGGLNTEAFF.

This chain connects TRBV7-9 to TRBJ1-3; 8 bases line up with TRBD1. Trimming cost V 2 bases and J 8 bases; bases outside gene matches: 5. Germline loops: CDR1 SEHNR, CDR2 FQNEAQ (reference sequence). This CDR3 has 14 residues. DNA of the CDR3: TGTGCCAGCAGCTTACGGGACAGGATGGACACCATATATTTT. Translation gives CASSLRDRMDTIYF.

The gene calls are TRBV28 and TRBJ1-6; 12 positions match TRBD1. The CDR3 totals 15 residues. CDR1 and CDR2 (germline): MDHEN, SYDVKM. With 6 bases clipped from V and 9 bases from J, the junction kept 6 bases outside the gene matches. As DNA, the CDR3 is TGTGCCAGCAGCCGCGGGACAGGGGGCCTTTCACCCCTCCACTTT. Residues: CASSRGTGGLSPLHF.

With regard to this clonotype: A read error is possible here, since a much larger clone lies one base away. V usage is TRBV28 and J usage is TRBJ1-2; D gene unclear. Trimming cost V 6 bases and J 8 bases, with 16 bases left between them. In germline, CDR1 is MDHEN, CDR2 SYDVKM. The CDR3 loop spans 13 amino acids. CDR3 loop: CASRSLRARGYTF. The DNA for the CDR3 is TGTGCCAGCAGGTCGCTGAGGGCGCGGGGCTACACCTTC.

This clonotype was picked up a small number of times. V and J are TRBV20-1 and TRBJ2-1; 7 bases line up with TRBD2. The CDR3 is 13 residues long. V was pared by 5 bases and J by 8 bases, with 9 bases of the junction left unmatched. Germline loops: CDR1 DFQATT, CDR2 SNEGSKA (reference sequence). The CDR3 sequence: CSAHGGTSDEQFF. The CDR3 DNA sequence: TGCAGTGCTCACGGGGGGACCAGCGATGAGCAGTTCTTC.

In its sample, this clonotype was seen many times. This chain connects TRBV27 to TRBJ2-1; 14 nucleotides match TRBD2. The germline V gene has CDR1 MNHEY and CDR2 SMNVEV (reference sequence). Trimming cost V 4 bases and J 0 bases; bases outside gene matches: 5. The CDR3 consists of 18 residues. The CDR3 here is CASSSGLAGGTSYNEQFF. The CDR3 DNA reads as TGTGCCAGCAGTTCTGGACTAGCGGGAGGTACCTCCTACAATGAGCAGTTCTTC.

The chain carries TRBV19 and TRBJ1-5; TRBD1 aligns across 8 bases. This CDR3 has 14 residues. Trimming removed 5 bases from V and 9 bases from J; junction bases left unmatched: 9. Germline CDR1 reads LNHDA; CDR2 reads SQIVND (reference sequence). DNA of the CDR3: TGTGCCAGTAGTGCCACACAGGGGGAGTTGCCCCAGCATTTT. Its protein is CASSATQGELPQHF.

There are many counts of this clonotype. The chain links TRBV20-1 to TRBJ2-1, with a weak D call TRBD2 (5 bases). Germline V gives CDR1 DFQATT, CDR2 SNEGSKA (reference sequence). The CDR3 loop spans 14 amino acids. With 3 bases removed from V and 11 bases from J, the gap between germline ends came to 20 bases. CDR3 sequence: CSASSSGEINKQFF. The DNA of the CDR3 is TGCAGTGCTAGTTCGTCCGGGGAGATAAATAAGCAGTTCTTC.

The J gene is TRBJ2-7, the V gene TRBV12-3 or TRBV12-4; either TRBD1 or TRBD2 may fit D (5 bases each). V was trimmed by 2 bases and J by 4 bases, leaving 12 bases between them. This CDR3 has 14 amino acids. CDR3 sequence reads: CASSLSGRLYEQYF. For the CDR3, the DNA is TGTGCCAGCAGTTTATCGGGACGGCTGTACGAGCAGTACTTC.

The V and J genes are TRBV27 and TRBJ2-1, with D uncertain. Looked up from germline, CDR1 is MNHEY and CDR2 is SMNVEV (reference sequence). This CDR3 has 15 amino acids. V lost 4 bases to trimming and J lost 4 bases, with 14 bases between them. CDR3 sequence reads: CASSSFSEEYNEQFF. The CDR3 DNA follows: TGTGCCAGCAGTTCGTTCTCAGAGGAGTACAATGAGCAGTTCTTC.